These 11 T cell receptor beta chains were all obtained from the same sample, sequenced in a study of brain metastases from non-small cell lung cancer. Using immunoSEQ multiplex PCR, the repertoire was profiled, and TCRdb retains in-frame clones only, with some absent. The repertoire holds some 1,200 clones, with 89% as singletons. The material sequenced was tumor-adjacent normal tissue. Receptors originate from a donor at least 40 years old with non-small cell lung cancer.

The chain combines TRBV9 with TRBJ2-3; TRBD1 matches at 9 bases. Germline V gives CDR1 SGDLS, CDR2 YYNGEE. The ends lost 4 bases at V and 0 bases at J; junction bases unmatched: 6. The CDR3 is 16 amino acids. The CDR3 bases are TGTGCCAGCAGCCCCGAGACAGGGGGGAGCACAGATACGCAGTATTTT. The encoded protein is CASSPETGGSTDTQYF.

This sequence joins TRBV21-1 and TRBJ1-2; TRBD1 is the table's D call and was not checked against the DNA. TRBV21-1 is a pseudogene segment. The CDR3 extends over 13 amino acids. As DNA, the CDR3 is TGTGCCAGCAGCCCGGGACAAGCCTATGGCTACACCTTC. It encodes CASSPGQAYGYTF.

This sequence joins TRBV30 and TRBJ1-4; 9 bases are a match to TRBD1. The ends lost 0 bases at V and 12 bases at J; junction bases unmatched: 8. There are 14 residues in the CDR3. The germline V gene encodes CDR1 GTSNPN and CDR2 SVGIG (reference sequence). CDR3 in amino acids: CAWSVLGTGNELFF. CDR3 nucleotide sequence: TGTGCCTGGAGTGTACTCGGGACAGGGAATGAACTGTTTTTT.

The gene calls are TRBV4-2 and TRBJ1-1, with D perhaps matching TRBD1 (5 bases). This CDR3 region has 15 residues. The ends were cut back, 5 bases at V and 0 bases at J, with 13 bases in the middle. Germline V gene lookup returns CDR1 LGHNA and CDR2 YNFKEQ. The CDR3 loop is CASSYDGTMNTEAFF. For the CDR3, the DNA is TGTGCCAGCAGCTACGATGGGACCATGAACACTGAAGCTTTCTTT.

This clone was seen a single time. The J gene is TRBJ2-3, the V gene TRBV6-4, with D maybe TRBD2 (6 bases). Germline V CDR1 and CDR2: MRHNA, SNTAGT. The germline V and J ends were trimmed by 2 bases and 3 bases, with 12 bases remaining between them. The CDR3 is 15 residues long. Here the CDR3 reads CASSDRAEGTDTQYF. The CDR3, as DNA: TGTGCCAGCAGTGACAGGGCGGAGGGAACAGATACGCAGTATTTT.

The rearrangement links TRBV6-1 to TRBJ1-5; no reliable D call. CDR3 length: 15 amino acids. Trimming pared 2 bases from V and 3 bases from J, leaving 11 bases between. The V gene's germline CDR1 is MNHNS and CDR2 SASEGT. CDR3 sequence reads: CASSEYSYYNQPQHF. CDR3 coding DNA: TGTGCCAGCAGTGAATACAGTTACTACAATCAGCCCCAGCATTTT.

The chain carries TRBV19 and TRBJ2-3; D is ambiguous. Between the trimmed V and J ends, which lost 5 bases and 4 bases, there was a span of 4 bases. The CDR3 runs 11 residues. Germline CDR1 is LNHDA and CDR2 is SQIVND (reference sequence). The CDR3 DNA reads as TGTGCCAGTAGTGCTTCAGATACGCAGTATTTT. Its translation: CASSASDTQYF.

The rearrangement joins TRBV5-5 to TRBJ1-4; maybe TRBD1 (5 bases). Trimming stripped 2 bases from V and 10 bases from J, with 15 bases between. This CDR3 is built from 14 residues. The V gene's germline CDR1 is SGHKS and CDR2 YYEKEE (reference sequence). The DNA for the CDR3 is TGTGCCAGCAGCTTTGGTGGAGGACAAACAAAACTGTTTTTT. This gives the protein CASSFGGGQTKLFF. The full variable domain, its missing parts supplied by reference TRBV5-5 and TRBJ1-4, is DAGVTQSPTHLIKTRGQQVTLRCSPISGHKSVSWYQQVLGQGPQFIFQYYEKEERGRGNFPDRFSARQFPNYSSELNVNALLLGDSALYLCASSFGGGQTKLFFGSGTQLSVL.

This chain connects TRBV5-1 to TRBJ1-1, with unresolved D. The CDR3 contains 14 residues. Trimming took 1 base from V and 3 from J, leaving 10 bases between them. Germline V CDR1 and CDR2: SGHRS, YFSETQ. As DNA, the CDR3 is TGCGCCAGCAGCTTGATAAGGGCTGACACTGAAGCTTTCTTT. Translation: CASSLIRADTEAFF.

This rearrangement joins TRBV24-1 to TRBJ1-2; TRBD1 matches at 9 bases. Germline CDR1 KGHDR, CDR2 SFDVKD. The CDR3 length is 13 residues. Trimming cost V 6 bases and J 7 bases; bases outside gene matches: 5. The DNA for the CDR3 is TGTGCCACCAGTTATAAACAGGGGGCTGGCTACACCTTC. It translates to CATSYKQGAGYTF.

The J gene is TRBJ2-5, the V gene TRBV7-9; D may be TRBD2 (5 bases). The CDR3 loop spans 16 amino acids. V shed 3 bases and J shed 1 base, with 15 bases lying between them. Germline V CDR1 and CDR2: SEHNR, FQNEAQ (reference sequence). CDR3 region: CASSFLRPAVQETQYF. CDR3 DNA: TGTGCCAGCAGCTTTCTCCGCCCAGCGGTCCAAGAGACCCAGTACTTC.